The 22 T cell receptor beta chains listed next were all sequenced from one sample in a study of blood T cell repertoires in COVID-19 (dated by TCRdb to about 2020). To prepare the library, the immunoSEQ multiplex PCR assay was applied. The table was pulled from immuneACCESS by TCRdb, which kept in-frame rearrangements only. Such tables lose some clones; where checked, under half of the loss comes from unresolved V genes, and the rest has no known cause. The sample yields about 90,000 clones; 60% to 85% were counted once. The ten most abundant clones make up approximately 10% of the sample. Sequencing was done on a sample of peripheral blood. The origin of the receptors is a woman aged 80 or over with acute or convalescent COVID-19.

This clone came up a few times. The chain uses TRBV7-9 and TRBJ2-1; tentatively, D is TRBD2 (5 bases). Looked up from germline, CDR1 is SEHNR and CDR2 is FQNEAQ (reference sequence). The CDR3 loop spans 15 amino acids. Between the trimmed V and J ends, which lost 1 base and 7 bases, there was a span of 14 bases. The CDR3 bases are TGTGCCAGCAGCTTAGGGCGAGCGGTAGGAAATGAGCAGTTCTTC. This sequence encodes CASSLGRAVGNEQFF. Filled out from reference TRBV7-9 and TRBJ2-1, the complete variable domain reads DTGVSQNPRHKITKRGQNVTFRCDPISEHNRLYWYRQTLGQGPEFLTYFQNEAQLEKSRLLSDRFSAERPKGSFSTLEIQRTEQGDSAMYLCASSLGRAVGNEQFFGPGTRLTVL.

Here the CDR3 reads CASRAVGANVLTF. The CDR3 DNA follows: TGTGCCAGCAGAGCCGTCGGGGCCAACGTCCTGACTTTC. The chain carries TRBV5-4 and TRBJ2-6; D unclear. V was cut by 5 bases and J by 4 bases, with 7 bases left in between. CDR3 length: 13 residues. Looked up from germline, CDR1 is SGHNT and CDR2 is YYREEE (reference sequence).

V and J are TRBV6-5 and TRBJ2-3, with 10 positions matching TRBD1. The CDR3 has 15 residues. The ends lost 6 bases at V and 5 bases at J; junction bases unmatched: 8. Germline V CDR1 and CDR2: MNHEY, SVGAGI. The CDR3 loop reads CASSLGQGRGDTQYF. As DNA, the CDR3 is TGTGCCAGCAGCTTGGGACAGGGGCGGGGAGATACGCAGTATTTT.

The chain employs TRBV11-1 and TRBJ2-5; TRBD2 is a possible D gene (6 bases). The CDR3 is 13 residues long. Germline V gene lookup returns CDR1 SGHAT and CDR2 FQDESV (reference sequence). The CDR3 DNA is TGTGCGGCAGCGCGGGGCCCTCAAGAGACCCAGTACTTC. Translation: CAAARGPQETQYF.

V usage is TRBV6-5 and J usage is TRBJ2-7, with TRBD2 matching 8 bases. Per germline, CDR1 MNHEY and CDR2 SVGAGI. The CDR3 extends over 16 amino acids. With V trimmed by 0 bases and J by 3 bases, 7 bases remained unmatched. CDR3 DNA sequence: TGTGCCAGCAGTTACTCCCTTCGGGGGGGGGACTACGAGCAGTACTTC. The encoded protein is CASSYSLRGGDYEQYF.

The rearrangement uses TRBV30 and TRBJ1-3, with unresolved D. From germline, CDR1 is GTSNPN and CDR2 SVGIG (reference sequence). The CDR3 extends over 14 amino acids. The chain's CDR3 is CAGVHPHSGNTIYF. The CDR3 nucleotides are TGTGCGGGCGTCCACCCTCACTCTGGAAACACCATATATTTT.

This chain connects TRBV19 to TRBJ2-6, with 7 bases fitting TRBD1. The V and J ends lost 5 bases and 1 base, in that order; junction bases with no gene match: 11. Germline V CDR1 and CDR2: LNHDA, SQIVND (reference sequence). CDR3 length: 18 amino acids. Here the CDR3 DNA reads TGTGCCAGTAGTGTACGAACAGGGGCCAGGTCTGGGGCCAACGTCCTGACTTTC. Translating gives CASSVRTGARSGANVLTF.

This chain links TRBV20-1 with TRBJ2-7; a possible D gene is TRBD2 (5 bases). The CDR3 loop spans 15 amino acids. Germline V gives CDR1 DFQATT, CDR2 SNEGSKA (reference sequence). V lost 3 bases and J 2 bases, leaving 17 bases between the germline ends. CDR3 in DNA: TGCAGTGCTAGTCCCCAAGGAGGCATCCCCTACGAGCAGTACTTC. Amino acid sequence: CSASPQGGIPYEQYF.

The J gene is TRBJ1-6, the V gene TRBV9; 8 bases match TRBD1. After removal of 3 bases from V and 6 bases from J, the junction contained 8 bases not matched to a gene. CDR1 is SGDLS and CDR2 is YYNGEE in the germline V gene. CDR3 length equals 16 residues. CDR3 loop: CASSAGRGQGNSPLHF. The CDR3 DNA sequence: TGTGCCAGCAGCGCGGGCAGGGGGCAGGGTAATTCACCCCTCCACTTT.

This chain connects TRBV18 to TRBJ2-7; D is perhaps TRBD1 (5 bases). V was trimmed by 3 bases and J by 2 bases, leaving 14 bases between them. Germline CDR1 KGHSH, CDR2 LQKENI. CDR3 length: 15 amino acids. The CDR3 DNA is TGTGCCAGCTCACCCTCAGTCCTAGGGGCCTACGAGCAGTACTTC. It codes for CASSPSVLGAYEQYF.

The chain has TRBV5-1 and TRBJ2-6; tentative D call: TRBD2 (6 bases). CDR1 and CDR2 (germline): SGHRS, YFSETQ. This CDR3 is 16 amino acids long. V shed 4 bases and J shed 0 bases, with 11 bases lying between them. The CDR3 DNA sequence: TGCGCCAGCAGCGGGACTGACCTCTCTGGGGCCAACGTCCTGACTTTC. This gives the protein CASSGTDLSGANVLTF.

V gene TRBV5-1 combines with J gene TRBJ2-2; a possible D gene is TRBD2 (5 bases). Trimming left V 7 bases short and J 1 base short, with 8 bases between. The CDR3 sequence is 13 residues long. The germline gives CDR1 SGHRS, CDR2 YFSETQ. The CDR3 DNA follows: TGCGCCAGCGAGGAGGTGAACACCGGGGAGCTGTTTTTT. Translated, it gives CASEEVNTGELFF.

The chain couples TRBV7-2 to TRBJ1-2; D unclear. The CDR3 is 13 amino acids. Germline V gives CDR1 SGHTA, CDR2 FQGNSA. The germline V and J ends were trimmed by 1 base and 8 bases, with 11 bases remaining between them. As DNA, the CDR3 is TGTGCCAGCAGCTTAGGGTCAGGCCGGGGCTACACCTTC. Encoded protein: CASSLGSGRGYTF.

The genes are TRBV18 and TRBJ1-2; 9 bases line up with TRBD1. Germline CDR1 and CDR2: KGHSH and LQKENI. Trimming cost V 2 bases and J 2 bases; bases outside gene matches: 6. This CDR3 has 16 residues. This CDR3 reads CASSPGPDRGNYGYTF. Here the CDR3 DNA reads TGTGCCAGCTCACCAGGTCCCGACAGGGGGAACTATGGCTACACCTTC.

The J gene is TRBJ2-1, the V gene TRBV7-8; D is possibly TRBD2 (5 bases). Trimming took 10 bases from V and 6 from J, leaving 19 bases between them. In germline, CDR1 is SGHVS, CDR2 FQNEAQ. The CDR3 sequence is 14 residues long. The CDR3 DNA sequence: TGTGCCACCTGTCCGGGATCCAGCCCCAATGAGCAGTTCTTC. This translates into CATCPGSSPNEQFF.

This clone came up once. V and J are TRBV5-1 and TRBJ2-1; 13 nucleotides align to TRBD2. CDR1 SGHRS and CDR2 YFSETQ come from the germline V gene. The V gene end was trimmed by 3 bases and the J gene end by 6 bases; junction bases not matched to a gene: 6. The CDR3 has 16 residues. The CDR3 loop reads CASSSATSGRPNEQFF. In DNA, the CDR3 is TGCGCCAGCAGCTCCGCGACTAGCGGGAGGCCCAATGAGCAGTTCTTC.

The J gene is TRBJ2-5, the V gene TRBV4-2, with 7 bases matching TRBD2. Looked up from germline, CDR1 is LGHNA and CDR2 is YNFKEQ. The CDR3 consists of 17 residues. V gave up 0 bases and J gave up 0 bases; unmatched junction bases: 7. The CDR3 sequence is CASSQDRKRGDQETQYF. The CDR3 DNA reads TGTGCCAGCAGCCAAGATCGAAAGCGGGGAGACCAAGAGACCCAGTACTTC.

The gene calls are TRBV27 and TRBJ1-1, with D tentatively TRBD1 (5 bases). The CDR3 is 14 residues long. The V and J ends lost 6 bases and 2 bases respectively, with 13 bases between them. CDR1 and CDR2 from the germline V gene are MNHEY and SMNVEV (reference sequence). CDR3 nucleotide sequence: TGTGCCAGCAGAATGACAGAAACAAACACTGAAGCTTTCTTT. Translation gives CASRMTETNTEAFF.

The chain carries TRBV28 and TRBJ2-7, with 11 positions matching TRBD2. CDR1 MDHEN and CDR2 SYDVKM come from the germline V gene. CDR3 length equals 14 residues. The V and J ends lost 5 bases and 4 bases, in that order; junction bases with no gene match: 4. In nucleotides, the CDR3 is TGTGCCAGCAGTGTCGGGACTAGCGGTTACGAGCAGTACTTC. This encodes CASSVGTSGYEQYF.

The chain employs TRBV10-3 and TRBJ2-4; 10 nucleotides agree with TRBD2. The CDR3 covers 14 residues. J lost 10 bases, V lost 5 bases, and 8 bases had no gene match. The germline V gene has CDR1 ENHRY and CDR2 SYGVKD. The CDR3 region is CAISLAGATNIQYF. CDR3 coding DNA: TGTGCCATCAGTCTAGCGGGAGCCACGAATATTCAGTACTTC.

This clone was counted once. The chain combines TRBV18 with TRBJ2-5, with a weak D call TRBD2 (5 bases). The V end was cut by 2 bases, the J end by 4 bases, with 5 bases between. The CDR3 runs to 12 residues. Germline V gene sequence: CDR1 KGHSH, CDR2 LQKENI. The CDR3 reads CASSPEGETQYF. For the CDR3, the DNA is TGTGCCAGCTCACCAGAGGGAGAGACCCAGTACTTC.

The sample holds a few counts of this clone. The J gene is TRBJ2-2, the V gene TRBV10-2, with TRBD1 matching over 9 bases. The CDR3 is 13 amino acids. Germline values: CDR1 WSHSY, CDR2 SAAADI. Losses at the gene ends were 4 bases for V and 6 bases for J; bases not matched to a gene: 0. CDR3 in DNA: TGCGCCAGCAGTGGGACAGGGGCCGGGGAGCTGTTTTTT. This gives the protein CASSGTGAGELFF.